Below, 30 T cell receptor beta chains from the same sample are listed, as sequenced in a study of regulatory T cells in long-lasting Graves disease. The authors built TCR beta libraries using iRepertoire HTBI primers and Arm-PCR of CDR3 regions. TCRdb independently ran MiXCR on the multiplex PCR reads; one entry per CDR3 protein. The table shows around 450,000 distinct CDR3 sequences, with 20% to 25% occurring only once. Documented time point: persistent/refractory GD, antithyroid drugs over 5 years with positive TRAb. There was RNA extracted from PBMCs, and the TCR library was made from it. The sequenced sample was peripheral blood mononuclear cells (PBMCs), obtained when the disease was refractory, from a patient treated with antithyroid drugs. These receptors came from a female donor with Graves disease.

Many counts were recorded for this clonotype. The chain carries TRBV5-6 and TRBJ2-7; no clear D. The CDR3 contains 14 residues. Trimming took 0 bases from V and 2 from J, leaving 9 bases between them. Looked up from germline, CDR1 is SGHDT and CDR2 is YYEEEE. The CDR3 nucleotides are TGTGCCAGCAGCTTGGCCTGGGTTCCCTACGAGCAGTACTTC. Translating gives CASSLAWVPYEQYF.

This clonotype occurred a few times. This rearrangement joins TRBV14 to TRBJ1-4; weak D call: TRBD1 (6 bases). The V and J ends lost 4 bases and 8 bases respectively, with 14 bases between them. Per germline, CDR1 SGHDN and CDR2 FVKESK. CDR3 size: 14 residues. The CDR3 coding sequence is TGTGCCAGCAGCCGAGGCCGGGGGCAAGAAAAACTGTTTTTT. Translated: CASSRGRGQEKLFF. Complete variable domain (other parts from reference TRBV14 and TRBJ1-4): EAGVTQFPSHSVIEKGQTVTLRCDPISGHDNLYWYRRVMGKEIKFLLHFVKESKQDESGMPNNRFLAERTGGTYSTLKVQPAELEDSGVYFCASSRGRGQEKLFFGSGTQLSVL.

This chain uses TRBV30 with TRBJ2-7; unclear D gene. From germline, CDR1 is GTSNPN and CDR2 SVGIG (reference sequence). V was trimmed by 0 bases and J by 2 bases, leaving 8 bases between them. The CDR3 has 13 amino acids. CDR3 DNA: TGTGCCTGGAGTGTAGGTCCTGCCTACGAGCAGTACTTC. Protein: CAWSVGPAYEQYF. The variable domain in full, with the rest retrieved from reference TRBV30 and TRBJ2-7, is SQTIHQWPATLVQPVGSPLSLECTVEGTSNPNLYWYRQAAGRGLQLLFYSVGIGQISSEVPQNLSASRPQDRQFILSSKKLLLSDSGFYLCAWSVGPAYEQYFGPGTRLTVT.

A few counts support this clonotype. The chain uses TRBV27 and TRBJ2-7; TRBD1 might be the D (5 bases). The V end was cut by 1 base, the J end by 4 bases, with 11 bases between. Germline lookup yields CDR1 MNHEY and CDR2 SMNVEV (reference sequence). This CDR3 is built from 14 residues. The CDR3 DNA reads TGTGCCAGCAGTTTATATGGGGCCGATTACGAGCAGTACTTC. The encoded protein is CASSLYGADYEQYF.

As to this clonotype: With a much larger clone just one base away, this may be a read error. The chain carries TRBV5-5 and TRBJ1-2, with D perhaps TRBD1 (5 bases). Trimming pared 4 bases from V and 7 bases from J, leaving 11 bases between. CDR3 length: 12 amino acids. In germline, CDR1 is SGHKS, CDR2 YYEKEE (reference sequence). CDR3 sequence reads: CASSAGFLGYTF. In DNA, the CDR3 is TGTGCCAGCAGCGCAGGGTTTCTTGGCTACACCTTC.

The chain joins TRBV20-1 to TRBJ1-2; D is possibly TRBD1 (6 bases). Trimming took off 6 bases at V and 0 bases at J, with 11 bases between the two ends. This CDR3 is built from 13 residues. Per germline, CDR1 DFQATT and CDR2 SNEGSKA (reference sequence). This chain's CDR3 is CSAQAGANYGYTF. For the CDR3, the DNA is TGCAGTGCCCAAGCAGGGGCTAACTATGGCTACACCTTC.

At least ten counts were recorded for this clonotype. V is TRBV2 and J is TRBJ1-1; D may be TRBD1 (5 bases). Germline CDR1 reads SNHLY; CDR2 reads FYNNEI. Trimming pared 3 bases from V and 3 bases from J, leaving 11 bases between. The CDR3 sequence is 14 residues long. The CDR3 nucleotides read TGTGCCAGCAGTGAGGCAGGGTCTTACACTGAAGCTTTCTTT. Its protein is CASSEAGSYTEAFF. The variable domain in full, with the rest retrieved from reference TRBV2 and TRBJ1-1, is EPEVTQTPSHQVTQMGQEVILRCVPISNHLYFYWYRQILGQKVEFLVSFYNNEISEKSEIFDDQFSVERPDGSNFTLKIRSTKLEDSAMYFCASSEAGSYTEAFFGQGTRLTVV.

This clonotype came up a few times. J is TRBJ1-1 and V is TRBV6-2 or TRBV6-3, with D possibly being TRBD1 (6 bases). This CDR3 has 16 residues. Germline V gives CDR1 MNHEY, CDR2 SVGEGT. V was trimmed by 2 bases and J by 4 bases, leaving 17 bases between them. CDR3 loop: CASSYVPGASGTEAFF. The CDR3 coding sequence is TGTGCCAGCAGTTACGTCCCAGGGGCCTCAGGCACTGAAGCTTTCTTT.

This clonotype has only a few counts. This chain joins TRBV6-5 and TRBJ1-4; TRBD1 might be the D (5 bases). Looked up from germline, CDR1 is MNHEY and CDR2 is SVGAGI. The V and J ends lost 4 bases and 5 bases respectively, with 11 bases between them. The CDR3 runs to 14 residues. In nucleotides, the CDR3 is TGTGCCAGCAGTTCTGGGGCAGAAAATGAAAAACTGTTTTTT. Encoded protein: CASSSGAENEKLFF.

This clonotype showed up many times. The chain carries TRBV28 and TRBJ1-5; 11 nucleotides match TRBD1. The CDR3 is made up of 16 amino acids. Germline-derived CDR1 and CDR2 are MDHEN and SYDVKM. The V segment lost 5 bases and the J segment 5 bases; nucleotides outside the gene matches: 8. The CDR3 nucleotides are TGTGCCAGCAGTATCCCGGACAGGGGGCCGTATCAGCCCCAGCATTTT. Translation gives CASSIPDRGPYQPQHF.

This clonotype was seen ten or more times. The chain links TRBV28 to TRBJ2-5, with a weak D call TRBD2 (6 bases). The germline V gene encodes CDR1 MDHEN and CDR2 SYDVKM. The CDR3 sequence is 14 residues long. V dropped 4 bases and J dropped 7 bases, with 16 bases sitting between them. CDR3 residues: CASSYLGARGTQYF. CDR3 nucleotide sequence: TGTGCCAGCAGTTATCTGGGAGCGCGGGGGACCCAGTACTTC.

The rearrangement joins TRBV20-1 to TRBJ2-5; 10 positions agree with TRBD1. This CDR3 region has 13 residues. Germline CDR1 reads DFQATT; CDR2 reads SNEGSKA (reference sequence). Trimming removed 5 bases from V and 5 bases from J; junction bases left unmatched: 5. The CDR3 sequence: CSALDRGDETQYF. The DNA of the CDR3 is TGCAGTGCTTTGGACAGGGGGGATGAGACCCAGTACTTC.

This clonotype has just a few counts. In nucleotides, the CDR3 is TGTGCCAGTAGTTTTGGGCAGGGCTCCGAGCAGTACTTC. Encoded protein: CASSFGQGSEQYF. The V gene is TRBV19, the J gene TRBJ2-7; D may be TRBD1 (5 bases). Germline-derived CDR1 and CDR2 are LNHDA and SQIVND (reference sequence). CDR3 length: 13 amino acids. Trimming removed 5 bases from V and 6 bases from J, with 14 bases in between.

The sample holds a few counts of this clonotype. The chain carries TRBV11-2 and TRBJ1-1; D gene ambiguous. V lost 5 bases to trimming and J lost 1 base, with 8 bases between them. The germline V gene has CDR1 SGHAT and CDR2 FQNNGV. This CDR3 has 13 residues. CDR3 in amino acids: CASSQQENTEAFF. The CDR3 bases are TGTGCCAGCAGCCAGCAGGAGAACACTGAAGCTTTCTTT.

The chain has TRBV19 and TRBJ1-1; a weak D match, TRBD1 (5 bases). Germline V gives CDR1 LNHDA, CDR2 SQIVND (reference sequence). Deletions cut 5 bases from V and 0 bases from J, with 13 bases between. The CDR3 has 15 residues. As DNA, the CDR3 is TGTGCCAGTAGTTCCGGACAACTATTGAACACTGAAGCTTTCTTT. Residues: CASSSGQLLNTEAFF.

This rearrangement joins TRBV29-1 to TRBJ2-3, with 8 bases identical to TRBD2. V was pared by 5 bases and J by 4 bases, with 2 bases of the junction left unmatched. Germline V gene lookup returns CDR1 SQVTM and CDR2 ANQGSEA. The CDR3 is 12 amino acids. This chain's CDR3 is CSVKRESDTQYF. CDR3 in DNA: TGCAGCGTTAAGCGGGAGTCAGATACGCAGTATTTT.

This clonotype came up many times. The chain combines TRBV7-2 with TRBJ2-5; maybe TRBD1 (6 bases). The CDR3 consists of 15 residues. Germline values: CDR1 SGHTA, CDR2 FQGNSA. V lost 0 bases to trimming and J lost 1 base, with 9 bases between them. The CDR3 reads CASSLADSFQETQYF. The CDR3 nucleotides read TGTGCCAGCAGCTTAGCGGACAGCTTCCAAGAGACCCAGTACTTC.

This clonotype has only a few counts. The J gene is TRBJ1-6, the V gene TRBV19; D is perhaps TRBD1 (5 bases). The CDR3 is 13 amino acids. Looked up from germline, CDR1 is LNHDA and CDR2 is SQIVND (reference sequence). Trimming took off 7 bases at V and 7 bases at J, with 11 bases between the two ends. This chain's CDR3 is CASIAGKNSPLHF. The CDR3 bases are TGTGCCAGTATAGCAGGGAAGAATTCACCCCTCCACTTT.

This clonotype was observed many times. V and J are TRBV3-1 and TRBJ2-2, with D possibly matching TRBD2 (5 bases). Trimming took off 2 bases at V and 5 bases at J, with 12 bases between the two ends. Germline CDR1 LGHDT, CDR2 YNNKEL (reference sequence). This CDR3 is 15 amino acids long. The CDR3 region has the DNA TGTGCCAGCAGCCAACTGTCCGGGGTAACCGGGGAGCTGTTTTTT. It specifies CASSQLSGVTGELFF. Full variable domain (missing parts from reference TRBV3-1 and TRBJ2-2): DTAVSQTPKYLVTQMGNDKSIKCEQNLGHDTMYWYKQDSKKFLKIMFSYNNKELIINETVPNRFSPKSPDKAHLNLHINSLELGDSAVYFCASSQLSGVTGELFFGEGSRLTVL.

In its sample, this clonotype was seen a few times. The chain joins TRBV5-1 to TRBJ2-4; D is ambiguous. Germline CDR1 is SGHRS and CDR2 is YFSETQ. Trimming removed 1 base at V and 5 bases at J, with 7 bases between. The CDR3 is made up of 13 amino acids. As DNA, the CDR3 is TGCGCCAGCAGCTTGAGGGCGGAAAACATTCAGTACTTC. Its translation: CASSLRAENIQYF. The entire variable domain, with the rest obtained from reference TRBV5-1 and TRBJ2-4, is as follows: KAGVTQTPRYLIKTRGQQVTLSCSPISGHRSVSWYQQTPGQGLQFLFEYFSETQRNKGNFPGRFSGRQFSNSRSEMNVSTLELGDSALYLCASSLRAENIQYFGAGTRLSVL.

In the case of this clonotype: This sequence may be a read error, since a much larger clone differs from it by one base. The chain is built from TRBV2 and TRBJ1-1; no clear D gene. From germline, CDR1 is SNHLY and CDR2 FYNNEI. This CDR3 region has 12 residues. The CDR3 spells CAGSEKVDPAFF. The CDR3 bases are TGTGCCGGCAGTGAGAAGGTGGACCCGGCTTTCTTT.

This clonotype was seen at least ten times. This rearrangement joins TRBV2 to TRBJ2-5, with TRBD1 matching 7 bases. Germline loops: CDR1 SNHLY, CDR2 FYNNEI. The CDR3 contains 13 residues. J gave up 2 bases and V 4 bases, and 1 base lay outside the gene matches. The CDR3 here is CASSGDRQETQYF. CDR3 sequence (DNA): TGTGCCAGCAGTGGGGACAGACAAGAGACCCAGTACTTC.

This clonotype came up once. This may arise from a read error, as a much more abundant clone is one base away. V is TRBV12-3 or TRBV12-4 and J is TRBJ1-2; weak D call: TRBD1 (5 bases). Trimming took 6 bases from V and 2 from J, leaving 22 bases between them. The CDR3 totals 17 residues. The CDR3 nucleotides read TGTGCCAGCAGGTCCTGGGGGGGGGTAGCCGGAAACTATGGCTACACCTTC. Translation gives CASRSWGGVAGNYGYTF.

In this sample, this clonotype turned up many times. The chain has TRBV29-1 and TRBJ1-3; TRBD1 aligns across 9 bases. The CDR3 consists of 15 residues. J was trimmed by 0 bases and V by 7 bases; bases with no gene match: 7. CDR1 SQVTM and CDR2 ANQGSEA come from the germline V gene. This CDR3 is CSAGGTGTSGNTIYF. For the CDR3, the DNA is TGCAGCGCGGGGGGGACAGGGACCTCTGGAAACACCATATATTTT.

The V gene is TRBV20-1, the J gene TRBJ1-1; no reliable D call. CDR1 and CDR2 (germline): DFQATT, SNEGSKA (reference sequence). This CDR3 is built from 14 residues. Between the trimmed V and J ends, which lost 2 bases and 1 base, there was a span of 11 bases. CDR3 DNA: TGCAGTGCTAGACCGGGGATCGGGAACACTGAAGCTTTCTTT. Protein: CSARPGIGNTEAFF.

This clonotype appeared many times. The chain combines TRBV11-2 with TRBJ1-5; 7 bases line up with TRBD1. There are 16 residues in the CDR3. Germline CDR1 reads SGHAT; CDR2 reads FQNNGV. V lost 5 bases and J lost 0; bases outside the gene matches: 7. The CDR3 DNA is TGTGCCAGCAGCGTTGGGACAGACTATAGCAATCAGCCCCAGCATTTT. Protein: CASSVGTDYSNQPQHF. Together with reference TRBV11-2 and TRBJ1-5, the CDR3 gives the full variable domain: EAGVAQSPRYKIIEKRQSVAFWCNPISGHATLYWYQQILGQGPKLLIQFQNNGVVDDSQLPKDRFSAERLKGVDSTLKIQPAKLEDSAVYLCASSVGTDYSNQPQHFGDGTRLSIL.

This clonotype has ten or more counts. The chain is built from TRBV6-5 and TRBJ2-7; D may be TRBD1 (6 bases). Trimming removed 0 bases at V and 3 bases at J, with 9 bases between. This CDR3 has 14 amino acids. Germline assignment: CDR1 MNHEY and CDR2 SVGAGI. CDR3 protein: CASSYSGQNYEQYF. In nucleotides, the CDR3 is TGTGCCAGCAGTTACTCCGGACAGAACTACGAGCAGTACTTC.

Comment on this clonotype: Possible read error: a much larger clone is one base away. The V and J genes are TRBV24-1 and TRBJ1-1; perhaps TRBD1 as D (5 bases). There are 12 residues in the CDR3. The V gene's germline CDR1 is KGHDR and CDR2 SFDVKD. Here the CDR3 DNA reads TGTGCCGCCAGCCAGGGAGGGACTGAAGCTTTCTTT. Its protein is CAASQGGTEAFF.

In the case of this clonotype: A read error may explain this, as a much larger clone is one base away. This rearrangement joins TRBV24-1 to TRBJ2-1, with a tentative D call TRBD1 (6 bases). V was cut by 8 bases and J by 10 bases, with 26 bases left in between. CDR1 KGHDR and CDR2 SFDVKD come from the germline V gene. This CDR3 contains 16 residues. CDR3 bases: TGTGCCACCAATGACCCTGAAAACACAGGGTTATGGGAGCAGTTCTTC. Translation: CATNDPENTGLWEQFF.

This clonotype was observed many times. V usage is TRBV28 and J usage is TRBJ1-5, with D possibly TRBD1 on 6 matching bases. V was trimmed by 5 bases and J by 1 base, leaving 15 bases between them. CDR3 length: 16 residues. The germline V gene encodes CDR1 MDHEN and CDR2 SYDVKM. The CDR3 loop reads CASSIRGEVSNQPQHF. The DNA for the CDR3 is TGTGCCAGCAGTATAAGGGGGGAGGTAAGCAATCAGCCCCAGCATTTT.